The 18 T cell receptor beta chains below were found in one sample sequenced in a study of technical replicates of blood from a handful of donors. Here immunoSEQ multiplex PCR was the method, and the copy in TCRdb shows in-frame clones only, minus some. The table has about 80,000 clones, over 75% seen once. Sequenced: T cells isolated from PBMCs. The receptors shown here come from a human donor in good health.

The gene calls are TRBV5-6 and TRBJ2-5, with a weak D call TRBD1 (6 bases). Looked up from germline, CDR1 is SGHDT and CDR2 is YYEEEE. V dropped 2 bases and J dropped 0 bases, with 8 bases sitting between them. The CDR3 extends over 14 amino acids. In DNA form, the CDR3 reads TGTGCCAGCAGCTTTACAGGGCACCAAGAGACCCAGTACTTC. Protein: CASSFTGHQETQYF.

V usage is TRBV7-3 and J usage is TRBJ2-1; perhaps TRBD2 as D (5 bases). CDR1 SGHTA and CDR2 FQGTGA come from the germline V gene. The CDR3 loop spans 15 amino acids. The V gene lost 5 bases and the J gene lost 4 bases, with 15 bases spanning the gap. CDR3 sequence reads: CASSQSTDLYNEQFF. The CDR3 bases are TGTGCCAGCAGCCAGTCTACGGACTTATACAATGAGCAGTTCTTC.

V and J are TRBV7-2 and TRBJ2-7; no reliable D call. V was trimmed by 1 base and J by 3 bases, leaving 10 bases between them. The CDR3 consists of 14 residues. The germline CDR1 and CDR2 sequences are SGHTA and FQGNSA. For the CDR3, the DNA is TGTGCCAGCAGCTTAGGACCTCGAGGCTACGAGCAGTACTTC. Its protein is CASSLGPRGYEQYF.

This chain uses TRBV7-9 with TRBJ2-3; TRBD1 matches 9 bases. The CDR3 sequence is 15 residues long. Trimming took 5 bases from V and 6 from J; bases not matched to a gene: 9. Germline CDR1 is SEHNR and CDR2 is FQNEAQ (reference sequence). The CDR3 sequence: CASSPRDREFDTQYF. In DNA form, the CDR3 reads TGTGCCAGCAGCCCTAGGGACAGGGAGTTCGATACGCAGTATTTT.

The chain joins TRBV7-2 to TRBJ2-7; no clear D gene. The germline gives CDR1 SGHTA, CDR2 FQGNSA. The CDR3 totals 14 residues. Trimming cost V 3 bases and J 5 bases, with 14 bases left between them. CDR3 DNA sequence: TGTGCCAGCAGCTTTGGAGCAATATATGACGAGCAGTACTTC. Translated, it gives CASSFGAIYDEQYF. Looking up the rest from reference TRBV7-2 and TRBJ2-7 gives the full variable domain: GAGVSQSPSNKVTEKGKDVELRCDPISGHTALYWYRQSLGQGLEFLIYFQGNSAPDKSGLPSDRFSAERTGGSVSTLTIQRTQQEDSAVYLCASSFGAIYDEQYFGPGTRLTVT.

The chain joins TRBV10-3 to TRBJ1-1, with D tentatively TRBD1 (5 bases). The V gene's germline CDR1 is ENHRY and CDR2 SYGVKD. CDR3 length: 13 amino acids. Between the trimmed V and J ends, which lost 6 bases and 4 bases, there was a span of 12 bases. The DNA for the CDR3 is TGTGCCATCAGGAGGGACGGGAGCACTGAAGCTTTCTTT. It translates to CAIRRDGSTEAFF.

This clone appeared a few times. The CDR3 DNA sequence: TGTGCCAGCATAGCTAACTATGGCTACACCTTC. Amino acids: CASIANYGYTF. The chain combines TRBV2 with TRBJ1-2; D unclear. The germline gives CDR1 SNHLY, CDR2 FYNNEI. The CDR3 has 11 residues. Between the trimmed V and J ends, which lost 7 bases and 0 bases, there was a span of 3 bases.

J is TRBJ1-5 and V is TRBV19; 8 bases are a match to TRBD1. With 7 bases clipped from V and 6 bases from J, the junction kept 8 bases outside the gene matches. Germline V gene sequence: CDR1 LNHDA, CDR2 SQIVND (reference sequence). CDR3 size: 14 residues. CDR3 protein: CASITNRGTQPQHF. The CDR3 DNA sequence: TGTGCCAGTATTACAAACAGGGGGACTCAGCCCCAGCATTTT.

V and J are TRBV9 and TRBJ1-1; D gene uncertain. This CDR3 comprises 14 residues. V lost 4 bases, J lost 1 base, and 11 bases lay in between. Germline CDR1 reads SGDLS; CDR2 reads YYNGEE. In nucleotides, the CDR3 is TGTGCCAGCAGCCTACCGACTGGGAACACTGAAGCTTTCTTT. It specifies CASSLPTGNTEAFF.

J is TRBJ2-3 and V is TRBV7-9; D not certain. V lost 4 bases, J lost 5 bases, and 10 bases lay in between. Germline V CDR1 and CDR2: SEHNR, FQNEAQ (reference sequence). This CDR3 spans 13 amino acids. CDR3 bases: TGTGCCAGCAGCTGGAATAGCCAAGATACGCAGTATTTT. It encodes CASSWNSQDTQYF.

This chain connects TRBV5-1 to TRBJ2-3; D remains unclear. Germline lookup yields CDR1 SGHRS and CDR2 YFSETQ. The CDR3 is 14 amino acids. Trimming left V 0 bases short and J 6 bases short, with 11 bases between. CDR3 in DNA: TGCGCCAGCAGCTTGGAGGTAGCATCGGATACGCAGTATTTT. It yields the protein CASSLEVASDTQYF.

V and J are TRBV15 and TRBJ1-1; 12 nucleotides line up with TRBD1. This CDR3 has 15 residues. V lost 5 bases, J lost 3 bases, and 4 bases stayed unmatched. Germline-derived CDR1 and CDR2 are LNHNV and YYDKDF (reference sequence). CDR3 region: CATSGDRGLDTEAFF. CDR3 DNA: TGTGCCACCAGCGGGGACAGGGGGCTAGACACTGAAGCTTTCTTT.

This clone has only one observation. The junction does not match germline at one end; this may be a read error. The chain carries TRBV20-1 and TRBJ1-1; perhaps TRBD1 as D (6 bases). In germline, CDR1 is DFQATT, CDR2 SNEGSKA (reference sequence). The CDR3 extends over 11 amino acids. CDR3 region: CSRDMNTEAFF. The CDR3 nucleotides are TGTTCCCGGGACATGAACACTGAAGCTTTCTTT.

This chain connects TRBV2 to TRBJ1-2; no reliable D call. This CDR3 comprises 14 residues. Germline V gene lookup returns CDR1 SNHLY and CDR2 FYNNEI. Trimming took 7 bases from V and 0 from J, leaving 12 bases between them. CDR3 loop: CASNRGGTNYGYTF. The DNA for the CDR3 is TGTGCCAGCAATCGGGGAGGAACTAACTATGGCTACACCTTC.

The rearrangement joins TRBV6-5 to TRBJ1-5; D is ambiguous. CDR3 length: 15 amino acids. Trimming took off 0 bases at V and 0 bases at J, with 6 bases between the two ends. CDR1 and CDR2 from the germline V gene are MNHEY and SVGAGI. The CDR3 loop reads CASSYSSVSNQPQHF. The CDR3 DNA follows: TGTGCCAGCAGTTACTCTTCGGTTAGCAATCAGCCCCAGCATTTT.

The chain employs TRBV9 and TRBJ1-2; D not certain. This CDR3 is 17 amino acids long. V shed 4 bases and J shed 0 bases, with 19 bases lying between them. Per germline, CDR1 SGDLS and CDR2 YYNGEE. The CDR3 nucleotides are TGTGCCAGCAGCACCCTACATCTTGGGGAGGCTAACTATGGCTACACCTTC. Its translation is CASSTLHLGEANYGYTF.

V gene TRBV28 combines with J gene TRBJ2-7; D ambiguous. CDR3 size: 12 residues. Deletions cut 6 bases from V and 1 base from J, with 7 bases between. Germline CDR1 reads MDHEN; CDR2 reads SYDVKM. CDR3 amino acids: CASRESSYEQYF. Written as DNA, the CDR3 is TGTGCCAGCAGAGAGAGTTCCTACGAGCAGTACTTC.

A single count supports this clone. The rearrangement joins TRBV6-5 to TRBJ2-7; D may be TRBD1 (6 bases). This CDR3 spans 14 amino acids. The germline CDR1 and CDR2 sequences are MNHEY and SVGAGI. The V end was cut by 0 bases, the J end by 6 bases, with 12 bases between. In DNA form, the CDR3 reads TGTGCCAGCAGTTACTCGAACAGGGCCTCCGAGCAGTACTTC. This translates into CASSYSNRASEQYF.